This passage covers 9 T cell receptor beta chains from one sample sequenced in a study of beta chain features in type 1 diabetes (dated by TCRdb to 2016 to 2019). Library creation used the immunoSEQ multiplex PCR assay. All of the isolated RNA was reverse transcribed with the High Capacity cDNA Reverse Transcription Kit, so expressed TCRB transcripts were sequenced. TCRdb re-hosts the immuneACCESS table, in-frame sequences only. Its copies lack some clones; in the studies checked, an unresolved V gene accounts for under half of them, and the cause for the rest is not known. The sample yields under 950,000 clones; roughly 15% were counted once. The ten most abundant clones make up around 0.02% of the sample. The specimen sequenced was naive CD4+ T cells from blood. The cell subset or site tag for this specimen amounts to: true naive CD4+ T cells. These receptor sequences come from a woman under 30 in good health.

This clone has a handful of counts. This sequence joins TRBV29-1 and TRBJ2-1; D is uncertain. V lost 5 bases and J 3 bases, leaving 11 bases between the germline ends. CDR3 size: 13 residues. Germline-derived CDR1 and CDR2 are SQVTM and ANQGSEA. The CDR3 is CSVSAERYNEQFF. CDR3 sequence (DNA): TGCAGCGTTTCGGCGGAGCGCTACAATGAGCAGTTCTTC.

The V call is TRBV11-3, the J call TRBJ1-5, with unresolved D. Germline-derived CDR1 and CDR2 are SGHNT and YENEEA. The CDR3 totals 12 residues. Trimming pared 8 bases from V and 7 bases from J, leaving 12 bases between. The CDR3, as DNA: TGTGCCAGCCTCCCCTCCTGGCAGCCCCAGCATTTT. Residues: CASLPSWQPQHF.

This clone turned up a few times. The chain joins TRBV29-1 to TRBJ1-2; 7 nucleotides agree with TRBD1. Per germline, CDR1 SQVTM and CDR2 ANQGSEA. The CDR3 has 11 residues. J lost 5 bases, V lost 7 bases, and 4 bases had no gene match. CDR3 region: CSARGAYGYTF. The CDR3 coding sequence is TGCAGCGCCAGGGGGGCTTATGGCTACACCTTC.

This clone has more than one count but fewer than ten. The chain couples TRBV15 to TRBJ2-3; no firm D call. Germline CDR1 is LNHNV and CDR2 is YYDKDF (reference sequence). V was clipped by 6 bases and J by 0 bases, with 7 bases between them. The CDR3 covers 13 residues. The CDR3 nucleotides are TGTGCCACCAGAGGCAGTAGCACAGATACGCAGTATTTT. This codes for CATRGSSTDTQYF.

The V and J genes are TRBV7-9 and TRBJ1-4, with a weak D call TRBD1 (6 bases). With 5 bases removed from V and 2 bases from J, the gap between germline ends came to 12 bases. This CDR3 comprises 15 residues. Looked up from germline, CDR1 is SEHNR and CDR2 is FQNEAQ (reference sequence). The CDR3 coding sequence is TGTGCCAGCAGCCGATCAGGGGCCACTAATGAAAAACTGTTTTTT. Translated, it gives CASSRSGATNEKLFF.

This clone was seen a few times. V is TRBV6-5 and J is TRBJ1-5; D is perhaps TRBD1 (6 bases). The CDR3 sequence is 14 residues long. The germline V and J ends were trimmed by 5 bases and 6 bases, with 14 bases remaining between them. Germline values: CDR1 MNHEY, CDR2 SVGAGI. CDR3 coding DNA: TGTGCCAGCAGTCCTATGGGGGGCGTTCAGCCCCAGCATTTT. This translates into CASSPMGGVQPQHF.

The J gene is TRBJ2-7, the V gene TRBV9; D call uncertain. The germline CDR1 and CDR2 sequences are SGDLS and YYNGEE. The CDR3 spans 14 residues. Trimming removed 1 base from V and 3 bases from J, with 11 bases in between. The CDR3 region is CASSVKGGGYEQYF. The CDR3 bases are TGTGCCAGCAGCGTAAAAGGCGGCGGCTACGAGCAGTACTTC.

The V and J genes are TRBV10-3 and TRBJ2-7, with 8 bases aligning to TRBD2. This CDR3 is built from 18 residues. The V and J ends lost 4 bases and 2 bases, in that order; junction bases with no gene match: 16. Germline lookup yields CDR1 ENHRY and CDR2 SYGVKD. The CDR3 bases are TGTGCCATCAGTGTTGTAGCGGGACAAGGCGGGGGACCCTACGAGCAGTACTTC. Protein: CAISVVAGQGGGPYEQYF.

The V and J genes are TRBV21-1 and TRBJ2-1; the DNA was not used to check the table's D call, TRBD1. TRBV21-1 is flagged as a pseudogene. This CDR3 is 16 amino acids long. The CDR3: CASSKDRGQGIYEQFF. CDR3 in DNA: TGTGCCAGCAGCAAAGATCGTGGACAGGGGATCTATGAGCAGTTCTTC.